This T cell receptor beta chain came from a study of molecular identifiers for immune sequencing clone quantification. Study-level points and caveats: Over 98% of effector molecules, but under 1% in naive cells, were held by clones with more than 20 RNA copies.

Between roughly 19,000 and 1,000,000 sorted cells, with 10%, 30% or 50% RNA, yielded naive CD8 libraries. For naive CD8 T cells, sorting used the CD8+CD4-CCR7+CD45RA+ phenotype. This clonotype was detected only a few times. Its antigen is not identified. One entry per CDR3 protein, called by TCRdb with MiXCR from the PCR reads. The sample has approximately 97,000 distinct CDR3 sequences, about 35% seen once; the top ten hold 9% to 10%. Germline V gene sequence: CDR1 SGHVS, CDR2 FNYEAQ. V shed 4 bases, J shed 2 bases, and the junction held 2 bases outside the gene matches. The CDR3 is 14 residues long. The sequenced sample was naive CD8+ T cells from blood, with Jurkat cell RNA spiked in. This sample's subset: FACS-sorted CD8+CD4-CCR7+CD45RA+ naive T cells. The origin of this receptor is a human donor in good health. Some libraries in this study had Jurkat cell RNA spiked in. The chain combines TRBV7-6 with TRBJ1-3, with 7 bases matching TRBD1. In DNA, the CDR3 is TGTGCCAGCAGCTCTACAGGGGCTGGAAACACCATATATTTT. Protein: CASSSTGAGNTIYF.